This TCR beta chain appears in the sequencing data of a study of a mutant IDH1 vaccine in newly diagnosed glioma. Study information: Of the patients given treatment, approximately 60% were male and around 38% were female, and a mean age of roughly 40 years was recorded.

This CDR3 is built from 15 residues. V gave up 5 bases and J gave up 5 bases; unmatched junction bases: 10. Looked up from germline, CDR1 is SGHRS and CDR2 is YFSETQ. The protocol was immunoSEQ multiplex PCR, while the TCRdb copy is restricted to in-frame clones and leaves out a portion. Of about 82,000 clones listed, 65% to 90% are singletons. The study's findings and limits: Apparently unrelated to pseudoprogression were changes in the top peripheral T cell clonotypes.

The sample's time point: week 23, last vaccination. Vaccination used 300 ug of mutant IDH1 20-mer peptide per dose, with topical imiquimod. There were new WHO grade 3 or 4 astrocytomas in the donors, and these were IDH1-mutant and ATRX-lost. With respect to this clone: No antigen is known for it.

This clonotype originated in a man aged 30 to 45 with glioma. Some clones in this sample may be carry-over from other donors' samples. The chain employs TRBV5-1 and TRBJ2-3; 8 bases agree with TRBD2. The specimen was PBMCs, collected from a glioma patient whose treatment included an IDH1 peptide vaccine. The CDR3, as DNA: TGCGCCAGCAGTTCTGTCGGGGGGGAAGGAGATACGCAGTATTTT. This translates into CASSSVGGEGDTQYF.